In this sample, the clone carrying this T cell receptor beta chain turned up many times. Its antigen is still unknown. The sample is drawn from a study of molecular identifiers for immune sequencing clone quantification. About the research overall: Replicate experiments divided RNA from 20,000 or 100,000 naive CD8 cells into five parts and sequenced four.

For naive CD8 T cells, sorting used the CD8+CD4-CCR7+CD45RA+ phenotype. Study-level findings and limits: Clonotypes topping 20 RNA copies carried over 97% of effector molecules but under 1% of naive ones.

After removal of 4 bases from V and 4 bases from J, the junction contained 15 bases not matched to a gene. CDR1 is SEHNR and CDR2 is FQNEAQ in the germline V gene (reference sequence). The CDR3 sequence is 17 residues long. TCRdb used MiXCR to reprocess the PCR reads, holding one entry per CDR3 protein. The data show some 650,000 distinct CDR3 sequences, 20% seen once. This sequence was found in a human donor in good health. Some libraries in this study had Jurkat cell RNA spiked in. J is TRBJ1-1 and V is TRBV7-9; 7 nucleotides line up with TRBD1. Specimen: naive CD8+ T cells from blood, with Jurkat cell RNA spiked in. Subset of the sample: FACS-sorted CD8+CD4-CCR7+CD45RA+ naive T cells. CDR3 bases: TGTGCCAGCAGCTCCTCCCCCGGACAGGACCCTTTCACTGAAGCTTTCTTT. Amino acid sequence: CASSSSPGQDPFTEAFF.